The next 15 T cell receptor beta chains were all read from a single sample in a study of vaccination and CD4 T cells after COVID-19. These receptors' antigens are unknown. The Oncomine TCR Beta short-read assay was applied to DNA of cultured CD4+ T cells. MiXCR was run by TCRdb on the PCR reads, yielding one entry per CDR3 protein. Among 20,000 to 30,000 distinct CDR3 sequences listed, roughly 62% were seen once. Documented treatment: approximately nine-day PBMC culture with coronavirus spike peptide pools or control peptides (ViraFEST assay). The specimen was CD4+ T cells from blood, cultured in vitro, collected after SARS-CoV-2 vaccination. Receptor source: a human donor who received a COVID-19 vaccine.

The V call is TRBV2, the J call TRBJ2-7; a possible D gene is TRBD1 (5 bases). The CDR3 spans 13 residues. Trimming left V 7 bases short and J 2 bases short, with 12 bases between. CDR1 is SNHLY, CDR2 FYNNEI, per germline. The CDR3 DNA reads TGTGCCAGCACTGGGGCCTTCACCTACGAGCAGTACTTC. This gives the protein CASTGAFTYEQYF.

V and J are TRBV18 and TRBJ2-6; D is undetermined. The CDR3 runs 19 residues. Trimming removed 3 bases from V and 1 base from J, with 19 bases in between. CDR1 and CDR2 (germline): KGHSH, LQKENI. The CDR3 protein is CASSPSGTDRYSGANVLTF. CDR3 sequence (DNA): TGTGCCAGCTCACCGTCTGGTACAGATAGATATTCTGGGGCCAACGTCCTGACTTTC.

The genes are TRBV15 and TRBJ2-3; D is unclear. The V and J ends lost 0 bases and 5 bases respectively, with 6 bases between them. The germline V gene encodes CDR1 LNHNV and CDR2 YYDKDF (reference sequence). The CDR3 is 13 residues long. The CDR3 spells CATSRDLGDTQYF. The CDR3 nucleotides read TGTGCCACCAGCAGAGATCTGGGAGATACGCAGTATTTT.

By sample share, this clonotype is large. The V call is TRBV10-3, the J call TRBJ2-5; D not certain. This CDR3 has 15 amino acids. V dropped 0 bases and J dropped 5 bases, with 13 bases sitting between them. Germline loops: CDR1 ENHRY, CDR2 SYGVKD. CDR3 sequence: CAISESNLRWETQYF. DNA for the CDR3: TGTGCCATCAGTGAGTCTAACTTGCGGTGGGAGACCCAGTACTTC.

This sequence joins TRBV30 and TRBJ1-3; the match to TRBD1 covers 7 bases. Unmatched junction bases numbered 8, after V lost 0 bases and J lost 0 bases. The CDR3 spans 17 residues. Per germline, CDR1 GTSNPN and CDR2 SVGIG (reference sequence). The CDR3 coding sequence is TGTGCCTGGAGTGTACGACAGGGTGCCCTCTCTGGAAACACCATATATTTT. It translates to CAWSVRQGALSGNTIYF.

This clonotype was recorded only once. The chain has TRBV24-1 and TRBJ2-5; TRBD2 agrees at 11 bases. This CDR3 is 16 amino acids long. V was clipped by 2 bases and J by 4 bases; unmatched bases: 5. Germline CDR1 KGHDR, CDR2 SFDVKD. The CDR3 loop is CATSDSFLAGGETQYF. DNA for the CDR3: TGTGCCACCAGTGATTCCTTTCTAGCGGGGGGAGAGACCCAGTACTTC.

The chain is built from TRBV10-1 and TRBJ1-1; D is unclear. The CDR3 extends over 16 amino acids. CDR1 is WNHNN and CDR2 is SYGVQD in the germline V gene (reference sequence). The V end was cut by 5 bases, the J end by 2 bases, with 18 bases between. The DNA for the CDR3 is TGCGCCAGCAGTTCGGGCATTTTTGACCAAAACACTGAAGCTTTCTTT. Encoded protein: CASSSGIFDQNTEAFF.

This clonotype was detected only once. CDR3 sequence: CASSESWGAGYTF. DNA for the CDR3: TGTGCCAGCAGTGAGTCGTGGGGCGCTGGCTACACCTTC. The chain links TRBV6-1 to TRBJ1-2; possibly TRBD1 for D (5 bases). V lost 3 bases and J 7 bases, leaving 12 bases between the germline ends. Germline-derived CDR1 and CDR2 are MNHNS and SASEGT. The length of the CDR3 is 13 residues.

This sequence joins TRBV7-6 and TRBJ1-1; no definite D call. Trimming removed 1 base from V and 1 base from J, with 10 bases in between. The CDR3 is made up of 15 amino acids. Germline CDR1 SGHVS, CDR2 FNYEAQ. CDR3 sequence: CASSLDSGRNTEAFF. The CDR3 DNA reads TGTGCCAGCAGCTTAGATTCAGGCCGGAACACTGAAGCTTTCTTT.

The table lists this clonotype with a few counts. The J gene is TRBJ2-5, the V gene TRBV24-1; D might be TRBD1 (6 bases). Trimming shortened V by 4 bases and J by 2 bases, and 10 bases separated the two germline ends. The CDR3 has 14 amino acids. CDR1 and CDR2 from the germline V gene are KGHDR and SFDVKD. The CDR3 protein is CATSDPTGQETQYF. The CDR3 nucleotides read TGTGCCACCAGTGACCCTACAGGGCAAGAGACCCAGTACTTC.

A note on this clonotype: A junction end diverges from the germline sequence, so it may reflect a read error. The chain is built from TRBV20-1 and TRBJ2-1, with D maybe TRBD2 (7 bases). CDR3 size: 11 residues. In germline, CDR1 is DFQATT, CDR2 SNEGSKA (reference sequence). The CDR3 here is CSASSRGGAMF. CDR3 bases: TGCAGTGCTAGCTCTCGTGGGGGGGCCATGTTC.

This chain uses TRBV19 with TRBJ2-3, with TRBD1 matching over 7 bases. The CDR3 covers 15 residues. The trim removed 5 bases at V and 3 bases at J, leaving 8 bases unmatched. Germline assignment: CDR1 LNHDA and CDR2 SQIVND (reference sequence). CDR3 coding DNA: TGTGCCAGTAGTTCGACAGGGCTCGAGACAGATACGCAGTATTTT. It translates to CASSSTGLETDTQYF.

The CDR3 nucleotides are TGTGCCAGTAGTATGACAGGGGGCGCAAACTATGGCTACACCTTC. This translates into CASSMTGGANYGYTF. The gene calls are TRBV19 and TRBJ1-2, with 10 bases identical to TRBD1. CDR3 length equals 15 residues. Germline V CDR1 and CDR2: LNHDA, SQIVND (reference sequence). Unmatched junction bases numbered 3, after V lost 3 bases and J lost 2 bases.

The rearrangement links TRBV6-1 to TRBJ1-6; D gene ambiguous. Germline V CDR1 and CDR2: MNHNS, SASEGT. The CDR3 consists of 13 residues. V shed 2 bases and J shed 10 bases, with 9 bases lying between them. The DNA for the CDR3 is TGTGCCAGCAGTGAATTGCAAAGCTCACCCCTCCACTTT. This gives the protein CASSELQSSPLHF.

V is TRBV7-2 and J is TRBJ2-1, with 7 bases identical to TRBD2. The J segment lost 8 bases and the V segment lost 3 bases, leaving 13 bases of the junction unmatched. The CDR3 contains 16 residues. Germline CDR1 SGHTA, CDR2 FQGNSA. The CDR3, as DNA: TGTGCCAGCAGCTTTTTGGGGGTCGGGGGGAGAGATGAGCAGTTCTTC. Protein: CASSFLGVGGRDEQFF.